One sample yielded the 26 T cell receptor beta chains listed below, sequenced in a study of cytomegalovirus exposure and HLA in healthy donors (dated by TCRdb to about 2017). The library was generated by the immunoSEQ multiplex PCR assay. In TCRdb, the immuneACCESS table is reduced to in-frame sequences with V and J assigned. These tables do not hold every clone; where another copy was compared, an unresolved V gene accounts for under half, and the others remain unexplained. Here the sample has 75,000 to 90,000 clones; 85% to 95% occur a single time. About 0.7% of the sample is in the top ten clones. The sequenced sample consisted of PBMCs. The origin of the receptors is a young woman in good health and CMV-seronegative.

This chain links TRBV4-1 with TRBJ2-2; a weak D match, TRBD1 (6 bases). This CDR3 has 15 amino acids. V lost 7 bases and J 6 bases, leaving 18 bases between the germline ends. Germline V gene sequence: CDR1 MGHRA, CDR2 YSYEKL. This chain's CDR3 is CASKSLGQGPGELFF. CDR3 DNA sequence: TGCGCCAGCAAATCATTAGGGCAGGGGCCCGGGGAGCTGTTTTTT.

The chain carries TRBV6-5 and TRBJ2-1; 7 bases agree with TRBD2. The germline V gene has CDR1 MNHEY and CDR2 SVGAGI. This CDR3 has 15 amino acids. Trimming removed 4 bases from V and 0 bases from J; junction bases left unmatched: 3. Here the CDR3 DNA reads TGTGCCAGCAGTTCTAGCGGTTCCTCCTACAATGAGCAGTTCTTC. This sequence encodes CASSSSGSSYNEQFF.

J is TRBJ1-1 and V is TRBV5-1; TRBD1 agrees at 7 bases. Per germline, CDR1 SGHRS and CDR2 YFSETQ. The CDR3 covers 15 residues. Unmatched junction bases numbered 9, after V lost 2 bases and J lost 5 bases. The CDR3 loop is CASSFRDSKETEAFF. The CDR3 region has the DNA TGCGCCAGCAGCTTCCGGGACAGCAAGGAAACTGAAGCTTTCTTT.

The CDR3 nucleotides read TGTGCCAGCTCACTGACAGGGGGAGCCGGAAACACCATATATTTT. Its protein product is CASSLTGGAGNTIYF. V is TRBV18 and J is TRBJ1-3; the match to TRBD1 covers 9 bases. Germline loops: CDR1 KGHSH, CDR2 LQKENI. The CDR3 has 15 residues. The J segment lost 4 bases and the V segment lost 4 bases, leaving 5 bases of the junction unmatched.

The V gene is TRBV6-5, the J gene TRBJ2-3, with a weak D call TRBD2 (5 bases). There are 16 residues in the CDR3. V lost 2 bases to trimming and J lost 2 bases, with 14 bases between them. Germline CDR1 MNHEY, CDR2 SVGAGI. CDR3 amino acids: CASSYAAGEPTDTQYF. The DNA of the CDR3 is TGTGCCAGCAGTTACGCCGCCGGGGAACCCACAGATACGCAGTATTTT.

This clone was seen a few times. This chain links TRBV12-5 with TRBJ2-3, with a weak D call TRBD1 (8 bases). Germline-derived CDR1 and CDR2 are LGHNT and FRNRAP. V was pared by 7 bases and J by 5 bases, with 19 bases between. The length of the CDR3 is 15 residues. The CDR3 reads CASEWTGRGGDTQYF. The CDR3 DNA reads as TGTGCTAGTGAATGGACAGGGAGGGGGGGAGATACGCAGTATTTT.

CDR3 nucleotide sequence: TGTGCCAGCAGTGCCGACAGGGCAGGCGGCTACACCTTC. The encoded protein is CASSADRAGGYTF. V usage is TRBV2 and J usage is TRBJ1-2; 7 bases line up with TRBD1. The CDR3 has 13 amino acids. Germline CDR1 is SNHLY and CDR2 is FYNNEI. Trimming removed 4 bases from V and 8 bases from J; junction bases left unmatched: 7.

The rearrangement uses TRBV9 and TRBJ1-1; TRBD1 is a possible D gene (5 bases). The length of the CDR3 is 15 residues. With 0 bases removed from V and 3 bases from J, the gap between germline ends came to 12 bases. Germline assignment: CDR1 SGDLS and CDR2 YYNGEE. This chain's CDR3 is CASSVDSGTYTEAFF. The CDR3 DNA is TGTGCCAGCAGCGTAGATAGCGGGACTTACACTGAAGCTTTCTTT.

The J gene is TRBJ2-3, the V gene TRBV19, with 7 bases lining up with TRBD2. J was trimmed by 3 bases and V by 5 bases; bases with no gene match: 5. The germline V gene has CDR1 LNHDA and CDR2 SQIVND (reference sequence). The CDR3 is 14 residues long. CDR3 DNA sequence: TGTGCCAGTAGTTACGGGGGGTTGACAGATACGCAGTATTTT. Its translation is CASSYGGLTDTQYF.

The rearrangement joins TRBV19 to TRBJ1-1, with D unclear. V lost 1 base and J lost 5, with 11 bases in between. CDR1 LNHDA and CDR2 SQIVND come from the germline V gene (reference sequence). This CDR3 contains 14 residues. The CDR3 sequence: CASSIGPSRTEAFF. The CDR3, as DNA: TGTGCCAGTAGTATAGGGCCATCGAGGACTGAAGCTTTCTTT.

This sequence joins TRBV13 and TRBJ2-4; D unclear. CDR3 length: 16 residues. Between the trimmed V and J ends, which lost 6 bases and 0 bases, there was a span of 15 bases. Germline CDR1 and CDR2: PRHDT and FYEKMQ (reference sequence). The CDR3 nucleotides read TGTGCCAGCAGTCTCCTCTCGCGCCTAGCCAAAAACATTCAGTACTTC. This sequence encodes CASSLLSRLAKNIQYF.

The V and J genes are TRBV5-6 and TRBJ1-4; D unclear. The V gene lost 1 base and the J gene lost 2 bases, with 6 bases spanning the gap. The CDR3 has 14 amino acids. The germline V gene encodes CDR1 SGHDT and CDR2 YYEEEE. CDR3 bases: TGTGCCAGCAGCTTGCGGGTGACTAATGAAAAACTGTTTTTT. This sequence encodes CASSLRVTNEKLFF.

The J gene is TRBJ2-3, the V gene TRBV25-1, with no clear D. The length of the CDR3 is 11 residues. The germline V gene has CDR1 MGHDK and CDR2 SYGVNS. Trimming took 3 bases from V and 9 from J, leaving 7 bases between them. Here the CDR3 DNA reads TGTGCCAGCAGTGATACTCCAACGCAGTATTTT. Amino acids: CASSDTPTQYF.

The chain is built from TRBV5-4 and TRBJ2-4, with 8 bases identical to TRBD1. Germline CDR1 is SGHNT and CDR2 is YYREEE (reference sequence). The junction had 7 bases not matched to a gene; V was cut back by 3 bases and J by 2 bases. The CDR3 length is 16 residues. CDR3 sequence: CASSSDRGSTKNIQYF. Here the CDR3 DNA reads TGTGCCAGCAGCTCCGACAGGGGATCGACCAAAAACATTCAGTACTTC. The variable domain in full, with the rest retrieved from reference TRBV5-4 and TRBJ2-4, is ETGVTQSPTHLIKTRGQQVTLRCSSQSGHNTVSWYQQALGQGPQFIFQYYREEENGRGNFPPRFSGLQFPNYSSELNVNALELDDSALYLCASSSDRGSTKNIQYFGAGTRLSVL.

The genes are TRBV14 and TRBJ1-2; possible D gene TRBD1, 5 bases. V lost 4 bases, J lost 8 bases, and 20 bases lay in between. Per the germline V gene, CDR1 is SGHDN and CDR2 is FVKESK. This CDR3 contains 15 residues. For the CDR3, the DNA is TGTGCCAGCAGCCCAATATATAAGGGGTCGAGGGGCTACACCTTC. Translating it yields CASSPIYKGSRGYTF.

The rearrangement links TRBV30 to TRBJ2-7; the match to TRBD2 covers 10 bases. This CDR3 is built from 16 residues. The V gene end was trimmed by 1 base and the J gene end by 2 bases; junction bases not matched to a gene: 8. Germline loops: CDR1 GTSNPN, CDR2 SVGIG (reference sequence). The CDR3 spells CAWSGLAGLYTYEQYF. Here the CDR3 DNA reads TGTGCCTGGAGTGGACTAGCGGGTTTATATACCTACGAGCAGTACTTC.

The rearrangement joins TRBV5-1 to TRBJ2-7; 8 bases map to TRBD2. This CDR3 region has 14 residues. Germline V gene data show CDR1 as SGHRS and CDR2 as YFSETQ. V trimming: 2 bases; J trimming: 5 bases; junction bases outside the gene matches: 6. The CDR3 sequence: CASSFGRASDEQYF. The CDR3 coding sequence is TGCGCCAGCAGCTTCGGGAGGGCATCTGACGAGCAGTACTTC.

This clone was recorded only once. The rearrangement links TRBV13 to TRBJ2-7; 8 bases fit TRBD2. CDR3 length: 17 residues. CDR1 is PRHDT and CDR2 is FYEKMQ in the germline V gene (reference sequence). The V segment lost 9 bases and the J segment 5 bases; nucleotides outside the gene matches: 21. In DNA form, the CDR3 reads TGTGCCAGTCCCCCGGGGGGGAGGGGTAGGCGGTTAAACGAGCAGTACTTC. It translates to CASPPGGRGRRLNEQYF.

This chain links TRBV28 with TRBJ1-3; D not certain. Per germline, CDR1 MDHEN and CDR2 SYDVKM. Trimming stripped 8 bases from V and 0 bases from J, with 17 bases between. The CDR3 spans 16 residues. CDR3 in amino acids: CASGQLAGSSGNTIYF. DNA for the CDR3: TGTGCCAGCGGGCAGTTGGCTGGAAGCTCTGGAAACACCATATATTTT. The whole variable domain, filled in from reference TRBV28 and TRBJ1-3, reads DVKVTQSSRYLVKRTGEKVFLECVQDMDHENMFWYRQDPGLGLRLIYFSYDVKMKEKGDIPEGYSVSREKKERFSLILESASTNQTSMYLCASGQLAGSSGNTIYFGEGSWLTVV.

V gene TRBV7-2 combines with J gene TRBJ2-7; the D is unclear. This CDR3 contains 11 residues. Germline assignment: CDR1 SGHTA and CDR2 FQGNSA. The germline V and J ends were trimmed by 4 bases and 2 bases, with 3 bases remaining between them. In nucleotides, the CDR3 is TGTGCCAGCAGCTCCGCCTACGAGCAGTACTTC. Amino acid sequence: CASSSAYEQYF.

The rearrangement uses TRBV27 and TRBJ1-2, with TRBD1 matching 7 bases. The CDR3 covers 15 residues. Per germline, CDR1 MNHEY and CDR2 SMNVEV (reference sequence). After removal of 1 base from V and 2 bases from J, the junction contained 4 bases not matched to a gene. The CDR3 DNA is TGTGCCAGCAGTTTATGGGTAGGGGGCAACTATGGCTACACCTTC. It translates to CASSLWVGGNYGYTF.

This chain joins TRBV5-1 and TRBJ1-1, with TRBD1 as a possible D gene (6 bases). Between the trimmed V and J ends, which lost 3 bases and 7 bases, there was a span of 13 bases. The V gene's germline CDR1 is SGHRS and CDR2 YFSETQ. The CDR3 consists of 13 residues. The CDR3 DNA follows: TGCGCCAGCAGCTATAACAGGGACAATGAAGCTTTCTTT. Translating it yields CASSYNRDNEAFF.

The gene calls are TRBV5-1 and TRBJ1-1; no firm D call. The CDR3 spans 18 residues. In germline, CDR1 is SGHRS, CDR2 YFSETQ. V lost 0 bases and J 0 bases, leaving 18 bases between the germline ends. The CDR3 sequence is CASSLAKRFTVMNTEAFF. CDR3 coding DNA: TGCGCCAGCAGCTTGGCCAAGCGGTTTACAGTCATGAACACTGAAGCTTTCTTT.

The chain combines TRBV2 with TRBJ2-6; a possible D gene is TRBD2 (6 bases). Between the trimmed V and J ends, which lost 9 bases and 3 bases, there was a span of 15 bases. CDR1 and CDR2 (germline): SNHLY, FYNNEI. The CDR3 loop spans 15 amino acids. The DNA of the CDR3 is TGTGCCAGGAAAACCTGGGGGGATGGGGCCAACGTCCTGACTTTC. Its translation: CARKTWGDGANVLTF.

The CDR3 here is CAIKGTGDTQYF. The CDR3 bases are TGTGCCATCAAAGGGACTGGTGATACGCAGTATTTT. The J gene is TRBJ2-3, the V gene TRBV10-3, with D possibly being TRBD2 (6 bases). Germline values: CDR1 ENHRY, CDR2 SYGVKD. The CDR3 spans 12 residues. The ends were cut back, 7 bases at V and 6 bases at J, with 11 bases in the middle.

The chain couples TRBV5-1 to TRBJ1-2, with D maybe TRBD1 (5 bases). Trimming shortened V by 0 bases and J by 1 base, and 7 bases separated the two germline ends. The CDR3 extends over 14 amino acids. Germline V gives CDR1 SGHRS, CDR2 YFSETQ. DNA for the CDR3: TGCGCCAGCAGCTTGGAGGGGAATAACTATGGCTACACCTTC. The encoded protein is CASSLEGNNYGYTF.